This T cell receptor (beta chain) was retrieved from a study of T cells in Graves' hyperthyroidism and ophthalmopathy. The sample holds a few counts of this clonotype. The CDR3 loop spans 13 amino acids. V was pared by 5 bases and J by 4 bases, with 1 base of the junction left unmatched. Germline CDR1 is SGHTA and CDR2 is FQGTGA. Regions amplified from RNA transcripts were the TCR beta CDR3 regions. HTBI primers were the set used in a first-round RT-PCR of the TCR CDR3. Each CDR3 protein gets one entry after TCRdb re-called the multiplex PCR reads with MiXCR. The repertoire holds roughly 250,000 distinct CDR3 sequences, with about 15% as singletons.

The receptor comes from a woman under 30 with Graves' ophthalmopathy. The sample taken for sequencing was blood. The chain is built from TRBV7-3 and TRBJ2-2, with 7 bases identical to TRBD2. The CDR3 DNA follows: TGTGCCAGCAGCGGCGGGAGCACCGGGGAGCTGTTTTTT. Protein sequence: CASSGGSTGELFF.